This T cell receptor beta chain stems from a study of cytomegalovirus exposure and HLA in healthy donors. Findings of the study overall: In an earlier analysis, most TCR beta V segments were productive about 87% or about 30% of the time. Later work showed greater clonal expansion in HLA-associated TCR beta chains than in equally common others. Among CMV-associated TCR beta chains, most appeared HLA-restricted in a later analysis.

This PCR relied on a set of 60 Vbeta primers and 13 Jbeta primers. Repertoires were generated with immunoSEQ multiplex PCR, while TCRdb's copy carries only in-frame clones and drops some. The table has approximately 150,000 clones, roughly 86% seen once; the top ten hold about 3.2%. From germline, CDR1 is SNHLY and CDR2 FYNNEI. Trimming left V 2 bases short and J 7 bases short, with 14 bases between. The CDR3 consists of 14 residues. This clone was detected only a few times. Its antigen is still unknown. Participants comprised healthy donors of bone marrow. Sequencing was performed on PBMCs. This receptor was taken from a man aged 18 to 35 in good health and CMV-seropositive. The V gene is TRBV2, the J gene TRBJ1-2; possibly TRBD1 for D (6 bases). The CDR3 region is CASSEQGIASGYTF. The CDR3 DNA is TGTGCCAGCAGTGAACAGGGGATTGCAAGTGGCTACACCTTC. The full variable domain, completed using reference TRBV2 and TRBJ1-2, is EPEVTQTPSHQVTQMGQEVILRCVPISNHLYFYWYRQILGQKVEFLVSFYNNEISEKSEIFDDQFSVERPDGSNFTLKIRSTKLEDSAMYFCASSEQGIASGYTFGSGTRLTVV.